These 15 T cell receptor beta chains were all obtained from the same sample, sequenced in a study of shared clonotypes between healthy human individuals. Using immunoSEQ multiplex PCR, the repertoire was profiled, and TCRdb retains in-frame clones only, with some absent. Of about 2.3 million clones in the sample, approximately 93% were seen once. The source material was naive CD4+ T cells from PBMCs. Subset meaning: CD45RA+ positively selected. The receptors here all came from a man between 18 and 35 years old in good health. Some clones in this sample may be carry-over from other donors' samples.

The rearrangement links TRBV28 to TRBJ1-1, with 8 bases fitting TRBD1. From germline, CDR1 is MDHEN and CDR2 SYDVKM. The V and J ends lost 7 bases and 5 bases, in that order; junction bases with no gene match: 12. The CDR3 has 15 amino acids. CDR3 DNA sequence: TGTGCCAGCACTGTCTGGACAGGGAGGGGTACTGAAGCTTTCTTT. Protein sequence: CASTVWTGRGTEAFF.

V gene TRBV30 combines with J gene TRBJ1-2; D is ambiguous. The ends were cut back, 8 bases at V and 4 bases at J, with 11 bases in the middle. CDR1 is GTSNPN and CDR2 is SVGIG in the germline V gene (reference sequence). This CDR3 has 11 residues. The CDR3 DNA reads TGTGCCCGAACGGAGGGCTATGGCTACACCTTC. Its translation is CARTEGYGYTF. The variable domain in full, with the rest retrieved from reference TRBV30 and TRBJ1-2, is SQTIHQWPATLVQPVGSPLSLECTVEGTSNPNLYWYRQAAGRGLQLLFYSVGIGQISSEVPQNLSASRPQDRQFILSSKKLLLSDSGFYLCARTEGYGYTFGSGTRLTVV.

The genes are TRBV6-7 and TRBJ2-1; a possible D gene is TRBD2 (5 bases). TRBV6-7 is annotated as an ORF whose role is uncertain. V was shortened by 2 bases and J by 5 bases, with 13 bases between the two germline ends. This CDR3 spans 15 amino acids. The CDR3, as DNA: TGTGCCAGCAGTTACCCCCCGAGCGGCGACAATGAGCAGTTCTTC. This codes for CASSYPPSGDNEQFF.

This rearrangement joins TRBV5-1 to TRBJ2-7, with 10 bases aligning to TRBD2. The germline V gene encodes CDR1 SGHRS and CDR2 YFSETQ. The junction had 6 bases not matched to a gene; V was cut back by 0 bases and J by 6 bases. The CDR3 is 15 residues long. The CDR3 DNA sequence: TGCGCCAGCAGCTTGGAGCTAGCGGGAGCTCGCGAGCAGTACTTC. This sequence encodes CASSLELAGAREQYF.

The rearrangement joins TRBV7-2 to TRBJ1-5; perhaps TRBD1 as D (6 bases). The CDR3 has 14 amino acids. V was trimmed by 5 bases and J by 5 bases, leaving 13 bases between them. Germline V gene lookup returns CDR1 SGHTA and CDR2 FQGNSA. The CDR3 DNA reads as TGTGCCAGCAGCCCCCAGGCAGGGGATCAGCCCCAGCATTTT. Protein sequence: CASSPQAGDQPQHF.

This chain connects TRBV6-4 to TRBJ2-7; D gene ambiguous. The CDR3 has 12 residues. V was pared by 1 base and J by 8 bases, with 9 bases between. CDR1 is MRHNA, CDR2 SNTAGT, per germline. CDR3 in amino acids: CASSDYSGKQYF. DNA for the CDR3: TGTGCCAGCAGTGACTACTCCGGAAAGCAGTACTTC.

The gene calls are TRBV5-5 and TRBJ2-7; no reliable D call. The V end lost 0 bases, the J end lost 3 bases, and 10 bases lay between the germline ends. Germline assignment: CDR1 SGHKS and CDR2 YYEKEE (reference sequence). The CDR3 contains 14 residues. CDR3 in DNA: TGTGCCAGCAGCTTGGATCAGGCACGCTACGAGCAGTACTTC. Protein: CASSLDQARYEQYF.

The V gene is TRBV5-1, the J gene TRBJ2-7; D is ambiguous. Germline lookup yields CDR1 SGHRS and CDR2 YFSETQ. Trimming stripped 6 bases from V and 0 bases from J, with 16 bases between. The CDR3 has 15 amino acids. In DNA form, the CDR3 reads TGCGCCAGCACCCTTGGTGGCGGAACCTCCTACGAGCAGTACTTC. It translates to CASTLGGGTSYEQYF.

Turning to this clone: The same CDR3 arises from other DNA sequences in this sample as well. The gene calls are TRBV5-4 and TRBJ2-3; D gene ambiguous. The V and J ends lost 1 base and 0 bases respectively, with 3 bases between them. Germline V gene lookup returns CDR1 SGHNT and CDR2 YYREEE (reference sequence). The CDR3 sequence is 13 residues long. CDR3 protein: CASSLSSTDTQYF. CDR3 sequence (DNA): TGTGCCAGCAGCTTGTCCAGCACAGATACGCAGTATTTT.

The chain has TRBV28 and TRBJ1-4; possible D gene TRBD1, 5 bases. Trimming stripped 1 base from V and 5 bases from J, with 14 bases between. This CDR3 contains 16 residues. In germline, CDR1 is MDHEN, CDR2 SYDVKM. The CDR3 loop reads CASSLLDWTRNEKLFF. DNA for the CDR3: TGTGCCAGCAGTTTATTGGACTGGACAAGGAATGAAAAACTGTTTTTT.

The V call is TRBV15, the J call TRBJ2-3; the match to TRBD2 covers 9 bases. Germline V gene sequence: CDR1 LNHNV, CDR2 YYDKDF (reference sequence). V trimming: 5 bases; J trimming: 2 bases; junction bases outside the gene matches: 17. The CDR3 spans 19 residues. CDR3 protein: CATSGPKFRSSGATDTQYF. CDR3 DNA sequence: TGTGCCACCAGCGGTCCGAAATTCCGTTCTAGCGGGGCCACAGATACGCAGTATTTT.

The gene calls are TRBV9 and TRBJ2-2, with D unclear. V lost 4 bases and J lost 0, with 13 bases in between. The V gene's germline CDR1 is SGDLS and CDR2 YYNGEE. This CDR3 is 16 amino acids long. CDR3 loop: CASSTRIDSNTGELFF. CDR3 nucleotide sequence: TGTGCCAGCAGCACCCGGATCGACTCGAACACCGGGGAGCTGTTTTTT.

This sequence joins TRBV7-9 and TRBJ2-6, with 9 bases aligning to TRBD1. V lost 3 bases and J lost 4; bases outside the gene matches: 4. Looked up from germline, CDR1 is SEHNR and CDR2 is FQNEAQ (reference sequence). The length of the CDR3 is 16 residues. CDR3 in DNA: TGTGCCAGCAGCTTCGACAGGGGGACCGGGGCCAACGTCCTGACTTTC. Translation gives CASSFDRGTGANVLTF.

The rearrangement links TRBV2 to TRBJ1-1; 7 nucleotides match TRBD1. V trimming: 5 bases; J trimming: 3 bases; junction bases outside the gene matches: 3. CDR3 length: 13 amino acids. CDR1 is SNHLY and CDR2 is FYNNEI in the germline V gene. The CDR3 reads CASSSRGDTEAFF. CDR3 coding DNA: TGTGCCAGCAGTAGCAGGGGGGACACTGAAGCTTTCTTT.

On this clone itself: The same CDR3 arises from other DNA sequences in this sample as well. The chain recombines TRBV18 with TRBJ1-1; D remains ambiguous. The ends were cut back, 6 bases at V and 1 base at J, with 9 bases in the middle. Germline loops: CDR1 KGHSH, CDR2 LQKENI. The CDR3 loop spans 13 amino acids. The CDR3, as DNA: TGTGCCAGCTCTTTGCAGACGAACACTGAAGCTTTCTTT. Its translation: CASSLQTNTEAFF.